Listed below are T cell receptor beta chains from one sample, sequenced in a study of memory CD4+ T cells and cytomegalovirus serostatus. TCRdb keeps only in-frame clones here, not all; method: immunoSEQ multiplex PCR. The table includes tens of thousands of clones, 70% to 80% detected once. Sequenced material: memory CD4+ T cells from blood. These TCRs come from an adult in good health and CMV-seronegative. Both conserved end residues are trimmed from each CDR3. The order of the fields is V gene, J gene, CDR3 protein.

V gene: TRBV4-1
J gene: TRBJ2-3
CDR3 protein: ATSSETSTDTQY

V gene: TRBV11-2
J gene: TRBJ2-7
CDR3 protein: ASSLGPGQPSYEQY

V gene: TRBV7-9
J gene: TRBJ2-1
CDR3 protein: ASSLRAGTSSYNEQF

V gene: TRBV21-1
J gene: TRBJ1-5
CDR3 protein: ASSNGTDSNQPQH

V gene: TRBV14
J gene: TRBJ2-2
CDR3 protein: ASSQRTGLGELF

V gene: TRBV2
J gene: TRBJ1-1
CDR3 protein: ASSPRTEAF

V gene: TRBV14
J gene: TRBJ2-3
CDR3 protein: ASSLGLAGSRDTQY

V gene: TRBV5-1
J gene: TRBJ1-6
CDR3 protein: ASSLAGSDYHSPLH

V gene: TRBV30
J gene: TRBJ1-3
CDR3 protein: AWMVHSGNTIY

V gene: TRBV6-6
J gene: TRBJ1-5
CDR3 protein: ASSQNQPQH

V gene: TRBV7-3
J gene: TRBJ2-3
CDR3 protein: ASSPYIVSDTQY

V gene: TRBV6-5
J gene: TRBJ2-1
CDR3 protein: ASSYVGNEQF

V gene: TRBV9
J gene: TRBJ2-7
CDR3 protein: ASSVAQGGGAKQY

V gene: TRBV11-2
J gene: TRBJ2-6
CDR3 protein: ASSLYSGGSGANVLT

V gene: TRBV12-5
J gene: TRBJ1-1
CDR3 protein: ASGLGGKSEAF

V gene: TRBV7-2
J gene: TRBJ2-3
CDR3 protein: ASSTQAGGITDTQY

V gene: TRBV5-4
J gene: TRBJ1-6
CDR3 protein: ASSLGSGQKNSPLH

V gene: TRBV18
J gene: TRBJ1-2
CDR3 protein: ASSHEANYGYT

V gene: TRBV11-2
J gene: TRBJ2-7
CDR3 protein: ASSLDGPLSSYEQY

V gene: TRBV4-1
J gene: TRBJ1-2
CDR3 protein: ASSQDLVNRYGYT

V gene: TRBV4-2
J gene: TRBJ2-7
CDR3 protein: ASSPRQNYEQY

V gene: TRBV18
J gene: TRBJ2-7
CDR3 protein: ASSPRGPYEQY

V gene: TRBV6-6
J gene: TRBJ2-7
CDR3 protein: ASSYTTDTSYEQY

V gene: TRBV5-1
J gene: TRBJ2-3
CDR3 protein: ASGGQTDTQY

V gene: TRBV2
J gene: TRBJ2-3
CDR3 protein: ASTRGVPDTQY

V gene: TRBV7-2
J gene: TRBJ2-5
CDR3 protein: ASSSRTEETQY

V gene: TRBV7-6
J gene: TRBJ2-4
CDR3 protein: ASSSSPLWGRAKNIQY

V gene: TRBV11-2
J gene: TRBJ2-7
CDR3 protein: ASSPVARRGVYEQY

V gene: TRBV15
J gene: TRBJ1-1
CDR3 protein: ATSRDPQGGAF

V gene: TRBV4-1
J gene: TRBJ2-5
CDR3 protein: ASSRRSGQEGETQY

V gene: TRBV2
J gene: TRBJ2-5
CDR3 protein: ASSEYGLTQY

V gene: TRBV6-5
J gene: TRBJ2-1
CDR3 protein: ASRGGAYNEQF

V gene: TRBV7-2
J gene: TRBJ1-1
CDR3 protein: ASSTRQGNTEAF

V gene: TRBV7-9
J gene: TRBJ1-3
CDR3 protein: ASSFRGNTIY

V gene: TRBV2
J gene: TRBJ1-2
CDR3 protein: ASREDRGGGYT

V gene: TRBV2
J gene: TRBJ2-7
CDR3 protein: ASLRTGVDKQY

V gene: TRBV19
J gene: TRBJ2-3
CDR3 protein: ASSRLVTDTQY

V gene: TRBV2
J gene: TRBJ1-1
CDR3 protein: ASSGDRGTEAF

V gene: TRBV18
J gene: TRBJ2-7
CDR3 protein: ASSTSGSSYEQY

V gene: TRBV18
J gene: TRBJ2-1
CDR3 protein: ASSPTSGGFYNEQF

V gene: TRBV20-1
J gene: TRBJ1-2
CDR3 protein: SAHRAQGYT

V gene: TRBV4-3
J gene: TRBJ2-2
CDR3 protein: ASSQEMTFQGELF

V gene: TRBV15
J gene: TRBJ1-5
CDR3 protein: ATQEGGWSAQPQH

V gene: TRBV13
J gene: TRBJ1-2
CDR3 protein: ASSLSTGLVRREGYT

V gene: TRBV6-6
J gene: TRBJ2-7
CDR3 protein: ASSTQGTGYEQY

V gene: TRBV4-2
J gene: TRBJ2-1
CDR3 protein: ASSQGRGEQF

V gene: TRBV5-1
J gene: TRBJ2-7
CDR3 protein: ASSFRQGTSYEQY

V gene: TRBV6-5
J gene: TRBJ1-1
CDR3 protein: ASSEDGYTEAF

V gene: TRBV5-1
J gene: TRBJ2-6
CDR3 protein: ASSWGYTSGANVLT

V gene: TRBV5-1
J gene: TRBJ1-2
CDR3 protein: ASSPNTGAHGYT

V gene: TRBV7-9
J gene: TRBJ2-7
CDR3 protein: ASSPWTGPYEQY

V gene: TRBV30
J gene: TRBJ2-7
CDR3 protein: AWSVRYEQY

V gene: TRBV4-3
J gene: TRBJ1-2
CDR3 protein: ASSQEEGSHYGYT